The rows below give T cell receptor beta chains drawn from one sample of a study of TIL therapy for anti-PD-1-resistant metastatic lung cancer. Profiling relied on immunoSEQ multiplex PCR, and the TCRdb table lists in-frame clones only, not all of them. The repertoire holds about 32,000 clones, with 74% as singletons. The specimen comprised blood, sampled at baseline. These receptors originate from a woman aged 30 to 85 with non-small cell lung cancer. The CDR3 runs from the conserved cysteine through the conserved F or W. The D gene is left open where the match is weak. Only some rows state a clone size, as once, few, many or a class for expanded clones.

>-|TRBJ1-3|-|TRBV9
CASSVEDLSGNTIYF
TGTGCCAGCAGCGTAGAGGATCTTTCTGGAAACACCATATATTTT
>-|TRBJ2-2|TRBD1|TRBV6-5
CASRGTGLGELFF
TGTGCCAGCAGGGGGACAGGGCTCGGGGAGCTGTTTTTT
>-|TRBJ2-2|-|TRBV7-2
CASSPSGAITGELFF
TGTGCCAGCAGCCCCTCCGGGGCCATAACCGGGGAGCTGTTTTTT
>-|TRBJ1-2|-|TRBV7-7
CASSPTANYGYTF
TGTGCCAGCAGCCCGACAGCGAACTATGGCTACACCTTC
>-|TRBJ2-3|-|TRBV29-1
CSVGDSTDTQYF
TGCAGCGTTGGTGACAGTACAGATACGCAGTATTTT
>-|TRBJ2-3|-|TRBV4-2
CASSPAGGGTDTQYF
TGTGCCAGCAGCCCTGCGGGCGGGGGCACAGATACGCAGTATTTT
>few|TRBJ1-5|-|TRBV6-1
CASSERDQPQHF
TGTGCCAGCAGTGAAAGGGATCAGCCCCAGCATTTT
>-|TRBJ1-3|-|TRBV10-3
CAISEAANSGNTIYF
TGTGCCATCAGTGAAGCAGCGAACTCTGGAAACACCATATATTTT
>-|TRBJ2-7|-|TRBV6-6
CASSRLPEYEQYF
TGTGCCAGCAGTCGACTACCTGAATACGAGCAGTACTTC
>few|TRBJ1-1|TRBD1|TRBV11-2
CASSYDRVSTEAFF
TGTGCCAGCAGCTACGACAGGGTATCCACTGAAGCTTTCTTT
>once|TRBJ1-2|-|TRBV4-1
CASSQGPGVTNYGYTF
TGCGCCAGCAGCCAAGGCCCCGGGGTAACGAACTATGGCTACACCTTC
>-|TRBJ2-1|-|TRBV27
CASSLSSSLEQFF
TGTGCCAGCAGTTTAAGTTCGAGCTTAGAGCAGTTCTTC
>few|TRBJ1-2|TRBD1|TRBV5-1
CASSIGTVGIRSGYTF
TGCGCCAGCAGCATAGGGACAGTCGGGATACGCTCTGGCTACACCTTC
>-|TRBJ2-3|-|TRBV5-1
CASSLGGYTDTQYF
TGCGCCAGCAGCTTAGGAGGTTACACAGATACGCAGTATTTT
>-|TRBJ2-5|TRBD2|TRBV2
CASSATSGKETQYF
TGTGCCAGCAGTGCGACTAGCGGAAAAGAGACCCAGTACTTC
>once|TRBJ2-7|TRBD1|TRBV29-1
CSVESGTGGPYEQYF
TGCAGCGTTGAATCCGGGACAGGGGGCCCCTACGAGCAGTACTTC
>-|TRBJ1-4|-|TRBV30
CAWSVGTTNEKLFF
TGTGCCTGGAGTGTCGGTACAACTAATGAAAAACTGTTTTTT
>-|TRBJ1-3|-|TRBV2
CASTAQGPGNTIYF
TGTGCCAGCACGGCGCAGGGGCCAGGAAACACCATATATTTT
>-|TRBJ2-3|TRBD2|TRBV2
CASSDPLAVADTQYF
TGTGCCAGCAGTGATCCCCTAGCGGTAGCAGATACGCAGTATTTT
>once|TRBJ2-7|-|TRBV5-1
CASSKSQGIGEQYF
TGCGCCAGCAGTAAGTCTCAGGGAATTGGCGAGCAGTACTTC
>-|TRBJ2-1|TRBD2|TRBV10-2
CASSPGLAGNNEQFF
TGCGCCAGCAGCCCGGGACTAGCGGGAAACAATGAGCAGTTCTTC
>-|TRBJ2-2|-|TRBV10-3
CAIRDSGTGELFF
TGTGCCATCAGGGACAGTGGGACCGGGGAGCTGTTTTTT
>-|TRBJ2-1|TRBD1|TRBV6-4
CASSEGTVGEQFF
TGTGCCAGCAGTGAGGGGACAGTGGGTGAGCAGTTCTTC
>-|TRBJ2-7|-|TRBV30
CAWTSGYEQYF
TGTGCCTGGACCTCTGGGTACGAGCAGTACTTC
>-|TRBJ1-3|TRBD1|TRBV14
CASSRTTGAGNTIYF
TGTGCCAGCAGCCGAACTACAGGGGCTGGAAACACCATATATTTT
>few|TRBJ2-2|-|TRBV4-1
CASSQEAGVISGELFF
TGCGCCAGCAGCCAAGAGGCCGGGGTTATTAGTGGGGAGCTGTTTTTT
>-|TRBJ2-1|TRBD2|TRBV29-1
CSVEGRREGFYYNEQFF
TGCAGCGTTGAAGGAAGGCGGGAGGGCTTCTACTACAATGAGCAGTTCTTC
>-|TRBJ1-6|-|TRBV15
CATSTTRVGNSPLHF
TGTGCCACCAGCACGACGAGGGTTGGAAATTCACCCCTCCACTTT
>-|TRBJ2-7|-|TRBV5-4
CASSAWGGRAGLEQYF
TGTGCCAGCAGCGCTTGGGGTGGCAGGGCGGGCCTCGAGCAGTACTTC
>-|TRBJ2-2|-|TRBV27
CASMRALGIPGELFF
TGTGCCAGCATGAGGGCCCTGGGCATCCCCGGGGAGCTGTTTTTT
>-|TRBJ2-6|-|TRBV6-5
CASSYFEGSGANVLTF
TGTGCCAGCAGTTACTTTGAGGGTTCTGGGGCCAACGTCCTGACTTTC
>-|TRBJ2-2|-|TRBV2
CASKGGRSANTGELFF
TGTGCCAGCAAGGGGGGGCGGAGTGCGAACACCGGGGAGCTGTTTTTT
>-|TRBJ1-2|-|TRBV20-1
CSASVDDGYTF
TGCAGTGCTAGCGTTGACGATGGCTACACCTTC
>-|TRBJ2-7|-|TRBV27
CASSSVGAYEQYF
TGTGCCAGCAGTTCCGTGGGAGCCTACGAGCAGTACTTC
>few|TRBJ1-6|-|TRBV30
CAWDSEGYSPLHF
TGTGCCTGGGACAGTGAAGGATACTCACCCCTCCACTTT
>once|TRBJ2-5|TRBD1|TRBV9
CASSRGPDRETQYF
TGTGCCAGCAGCCGGGGCCCGGACAGGGAGACCCAGTACTTC
>-|TRBJ1-1|-|TRBV11-2
CASSLEFGRKNTEAFF
TGTGCCAGCAGCTTAGAGTTTGGACGGAAGAACACTGAAGCTTTCTTT